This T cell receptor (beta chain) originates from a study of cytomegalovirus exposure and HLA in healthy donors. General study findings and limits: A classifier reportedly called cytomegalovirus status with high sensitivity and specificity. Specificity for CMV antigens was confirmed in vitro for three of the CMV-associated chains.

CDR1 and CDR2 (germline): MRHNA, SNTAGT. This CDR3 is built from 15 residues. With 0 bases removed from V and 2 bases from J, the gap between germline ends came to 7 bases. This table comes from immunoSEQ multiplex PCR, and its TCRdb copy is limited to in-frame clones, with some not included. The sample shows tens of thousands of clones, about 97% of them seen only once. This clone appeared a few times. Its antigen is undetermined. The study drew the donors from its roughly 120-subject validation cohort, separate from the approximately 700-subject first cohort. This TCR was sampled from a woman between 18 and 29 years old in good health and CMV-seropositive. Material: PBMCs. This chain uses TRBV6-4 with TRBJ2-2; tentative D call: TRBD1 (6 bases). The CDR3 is CASSDSDRNTGELFF. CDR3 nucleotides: TGTGCCAGCAGTGACTCGGACAGAAACACCGGGGAGCTGTTTTTT.